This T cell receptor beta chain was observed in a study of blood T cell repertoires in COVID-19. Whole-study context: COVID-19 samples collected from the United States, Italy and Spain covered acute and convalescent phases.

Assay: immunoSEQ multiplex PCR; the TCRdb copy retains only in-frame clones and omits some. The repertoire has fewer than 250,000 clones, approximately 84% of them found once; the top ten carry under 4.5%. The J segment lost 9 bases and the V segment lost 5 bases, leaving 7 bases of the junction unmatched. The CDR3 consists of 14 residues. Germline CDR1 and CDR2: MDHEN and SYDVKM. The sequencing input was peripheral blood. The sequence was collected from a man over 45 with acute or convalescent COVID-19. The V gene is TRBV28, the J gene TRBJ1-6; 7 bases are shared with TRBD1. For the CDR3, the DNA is TGTGCCAGCAGTCCAGGGGGACAGCTTTCACCCCTCCACTTT. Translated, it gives CASSPGGQLSPLHF.